The 30 T cell receptor beta chains below were found in one sample sequenced in a study of T-cell memory formation after mild COVID-19. Each CDR3 protein is one row after TCRdb ran MiXCR on the 5' RACE reads. The data hold around 99,000 distinct CDR3 sequences, with about an eighth observed a single time. Sequencing used PBMCs or a T cell subset sorted from them (not recorded which). The receptors were gathered from a man between 18 and 35 years old who had mild COVID-19 (a few samples of this study predate the infection). Cell type and time point are not known.

The V and J genes are TRBV5-1 and TRBJ2-5; TRBD2 matches 8 bases. From germline, CDR1 is SGHRS and CDR2 YFSETQ. After removal of 2 bases from V and 5 bases from J, the junction contained 5 bases not matched to a gene. The length of the CDR3 is 14 residues. The CDR3, as DNA: TGCGCCAGCAGCTTCGGAGCGGGGGTGGAGACCCAGTACTTC. Its protein is CASSFGAGVETQYF. Using reference TRBV5-1 and TRBJ2-5 for the parts outside the CDR3, the full variable domain is KAGVTQTPRYLIKTRGQQVTLSCSPISGHRSVSWYQQTPGQGLQFLFEYFSETQRNKGNFPGRFSGRQFSNSRSEMNVSTLELGDSALYLCASSFGAGVETQYFGPGTRLLVL.

This clonotype was seen a few times. The rearrangement joins TRBV29-1 to TRBJ1-1; D is unclear. Germline loops: CDR1 SQVTM, CDR2 ANQGSEA. This CDR3 region has 12 residues. V was cut by 3 bases and J by 2 bases, with 7 bases left in between. CDR3 sequence: CSVDFPNTEAFF. The CDR3, as DNA: TGCAGCGTTGACTTCCCTAACACTGAAGCTTTCTTT.

This clonotype has only a few counts. The V and J genes are TRBV4-3 and TRBJ2-1; 8 positions agree with TRBD2. The CDR3 spans 15 residues. V lost 3 bases and J lost 0; bases outside the gene matches: 1. CDR1 LGHNA and CDR2 YSLEER come from the germline V gene. For the CDR3, the DNA is TGCGCCAGCAGCCAGGGACTAGACTCCTACAATGAGCAGTTCTTC. This codes for CASSQGLDSYNEQFF.

This clonotype occurred many times. V usage is TRBV6-5 and J usage is TRBJ2-7; D unclear. The germline V gene encodes CDR1 MNHEY and CDR2 SVGAGI. This CDR3 comprises 14 residues. Trimming removed 2 bases from V and 7 bases from J, with 15 bases in between. The CDR3 coding sequence is TGTGCCAGCAGTTACGGGGTTGGGCTGCCGGAGCAGTACTTC. As protein: CASSYGVGLPEQYF.

The J gene is TRBJ1-5, the V gene TRBV15, with D unclear. Germline V gives CDR1 LNHNV, CDR2 YYDKDF (reference sequence). Trimming removed 4 bases from V and 5 bases from J, with 18 bases in between. The CDR3 loop spans 16 amino acids. CDR3 amino acids: CATSKDPPAPYQPQHF. CDR3 nucleotide sequence: TGTGCCACCAGCAAAGACCCTCCAGCACCTTATCAGCCCCAGCATTTT.

This clonotype has a handful of counts. The V call is TRBV15, the J call TRBJ2-5, with TRBD1 matching 9 bases. V gave up 8 bases and J gave up 2 bases; unmatched junction bases: 3. CDR3 length: 13 amino acids. Per the germline V gene, CDR1 is LNHNV and CDR2 is YYDKDF (reference sequence). The CDR3 loop reads CATGTGMQETQYF. The CDR3 DNA reads TGTGCCACCGGGACAGGGATGCAAGAGACCCAGTACTTC.

A few counts support this clonotype. V and J are TRBV9 and TRBJ1-6; the D is unclear. The CDR3 sequence is 17 residues long. V was shortened by 3 bases and J by 5 bases, with 18 bases between the two germline ends. The V gene's germline CDR1 is SGDLS and CDR2 YYNGEE. The CDR3: CASSAPEGAEDNSPLHF. The CDR3 bases are TGTGCCAGCAGCGCCCCCGAGGGTGCCGAAGATAATTCACCCCTCCACTTT.

This clonotype was counted between two and nine times. This sequence joins TRBV28 and TRBJ1-5, with D possibly being TRBD1 (5 bases). Trimming removed 5 bases at V and 7 bases at J, with 15 bases between. Germline-derived CDR1 and CDR2 are MDHEN and SYDVKM. This CDR3 has 14 amino acids. This chain's CDR3 is CASSLGQGGQPQHF. The CDR3 nucleotides are TGTGCCAGCAGTCTAGGCCAGGGAGGACAGCCCCAGCATTTT.

This clonotype was seen only a few times. This rearrangement joins TRBV4-2 to TRBJ2-7; 11 bases fit TRBD2. This CDR3 is built from 16 residues. Germline V gene lookup returns CDR1 LGHNA and CDR2 YNFKEQ. The junction had 3 bases not matched to a gene; V was cut back by 0 bases and J by 2 bases. The CDR3 here is CASSQEMTSGAYEQYF. DNA of the CDR3: TGTGCCAGCAGCCAAGAGATGACTAGCGGGGCCTACGAGCAGTACTTC.

The count of this clonotype is one. This chain links TRBV19 with TRBJ2-5; TRBD1 matches at 12 bases. CDR3 length equals 15 residues. Germline V gene data show CDR1 as LNHDA and CDR2 as SQIVND (reference sequence). V lost 5 bases and J lost 5; bases outside the gene matches: 6. The CDR3 reads CASSGTGGLVETQYF. DNA of the CDR3: TGTGCCAGTAGTGGGACAGGGGGCTTAGTTGAGACCCAGTACTTC.

The V and J genes are TRBV5-1 and TRBJ1-2; 7 nucleotides agree with TRBD1. The ends lost 4 bases at V and 2 bases at J; junction bases unmatched: 5. The germline gives CDR1 SGHRS, CDR2 YFSETQ. CDR3 length: 14 amino acids. This CDR3 reads CASSPLGQNYGYTF. The DNA for the CDR3 is TGCGCCAGCAGCCCCCTGGGACAGAACTATGGCTACACCTTC.

This chain uses TRBV7-9 with TRBJ2-5, with 8 bases aligning to TRBD1. This CDR3 has 13 residues. The germline CDR1 and CDR2 sequences are SEHNR and FQNEAQ (reference sequence). Trimming removed 5 bases from V and 5 bases from J; junction bases left unmatched: 4. For the CDR3, the DNA is TGTGCCAGCAGCCAACAGGGGGTGGAGACCCAGTACTTC. Amino acids: CASSQQGVETQYF.

The table lists this clonotype with a few counts. The chain combines TRBV7-6 with TRBJ2-7, with TRBD1 identical over 9 bases. V was pared by 5 bases and J by 3 bases, with 5 bases of the junction left unmatched. CDR3 length: 14 amino acids. From germline, CDR1 is SGHVS and CDR2 FNYEAQ. Here the CDR3 DNA reads TGTGCCAGCAGCGCTGGGACAGGGAACTACGAGCAGTACTTC. It codes for CASSAGTGNYEQYF.

There are a few counts of this clonotype. This chain connects TRBV24-1 to TRBJ2-5, with D uncertain. This CDR3 region has 14 residues. Trimming took off 3 bases at V and 4 bases at J, with 11 bases between the two ends. From germline, CDR1 is KGHDR and CDR2 SFDVKD. CDR3 in amino acids: CATSDIGSGETQYF. The CDR3 DNA follows: TGTGCCACCAGTGATATTGGGTCGGGAGAGACCCAGTACTTC.

This clonotype showed up many times. CDR3 amino acids: CASSSLDSGTDTQYF. Written as DNA, the CDR3 is TGTGCCAGCAGCTCCCTTGACAGTGGGACAGATACGCAGTATTTT. The V gene is TRBV7-2, the J gene TRBJ2-3; possible D gene TRBD1, 5 bases. The CDR3 is 15 residues long. CDR1 and CDR2 (germline): SGHTA, FQGNSA. Trimming pared 4 bases from V and 3 bases from J, leaving 14 bases between.

V gene TRBV3-1 combines with J gene TRBJ2-7, with a possible D match to TRBD2 (5 bases). The germline CDR1 and CDR2 sequences are LGHDT and YNNKEL (reference sequence). This CDR3 has 13 amino acids. The ends were cut back, 4 bases at V and 0 bases at J, with 7 bases in the middle. For the CDR3, the DNA is TGTGCCAGCAGCCCGGGGTACTCCTACGAGCAGTACGTC. It yields the protein CASSPGYSYEQYV.

The chain links TRBV6-5 to TRBJ2-3; TRBD1 matches at 8 bases. Germline CDR1 reads MNHEY; CDR2 reads SVGAGI. V gave up 6 bases and J gave up 5 bases; unmatched junction bases: 10. The CDR3 extends over 15 amino acids. CDR3: CASSASQGAGDTQYF. CDR3 DNA: TGTGCCAGCAGCGCGTCCCAGGGGGCCGGAGATACGCAGTATTTT.

This clonotype was seen only a few times. The genes are TRBV7-9 and TRBJ2-7, with 10 bases lining up with TRBD1. The CDR3 loop spans 14 amino acids. Germline V lookup: CDR1 SEHNR, CDR2 FQNEAQ (reference sequence). J was trimmed by 4 bases and V by 3 bases; bases with no gene match: 3. CDR3 residues: CASSFRDRGYEQYF. The CDR3 DNA reads TGTGCCAGCAGCTTTCGGGACAGGGGATACGAGCAGTACTTC.

The rearrangement uses TRBV6-1 and TRBJ2-3; 9 bases match TRBD1. Germline V gene sequence: CDR1 MNHNS, CDR2 SASEGT. The CDR3 loop spans 15 amino acids. Trimming took 4 bases from V and 4 from J; bases not matched to a gene: 6. The CDR3 reads CASSVRDRVADTQYF. The CDR3 DNA reads as TGTGCCAGCAGTGTCCGGGACAGGGTGGCAGATACGCAGTATTTT.

This clonotype was seen many times. This chain connects TRBV9 to TRBJ2-7; D may be TRBD1 (5 bases). CDR1 and CDR2 from the germline V gene are SGDLS and YYNGEE. The CDR3 is made up of 15 amino acids. V was trimmed by 0 bases and J by 2 bases, leaving 12 bases between them. CDR3 residues: CASSVGQGLTYEQYF. DNA of the CDR3: TGTGCCAGCAGCGTAGGGCAGGGCTTAACCTACGAGCAGTACTTC.

This clonotype was found many times. The chain recombines TRBV28 with TRBJ2-6; D possibly corresponds to TRBD1 (6 bases). This CDR3 comprises 19 residues. Between the trimmed V and J ends, which lost 5 bases and 2 bases, there was a span of 22 bases. Germline V lookup: CDR1 MDHEN, CDR2 SYDVKM. In nucleotides, the CDR3 is TGTGCCAGCAGTCCTCCCCACAGGGTGTTTGCAACTGGGGCCAACGTCCTGACTTTC. The encoded protein is CASSPPHRVFATGANVLTF.

The rearrangement joins TRBV9 to TRBJ2-1, with 8 nucleotides matching TRBD2. The length of the CDR3 is 15 residues. V lost 0 bases to trimming and J lost 8 bases; unmatched junction nucleotides: 7. The germline CDR1 and CDR2 sequences are SGDLS and YYNGEE. CDR3 region: CASSVELGLVYEQFF. The CDR3 DNA follows: TGTGCCAGCAGCGTAGAGTTGGGACTAGTATATGAGCAGTTCTTC.

The chain uses TRBV11-2 and TRBJ2-1; 10 nucleotides match TRBD1. Germline V gene sequence: CDR1 SGHAT, CDR2 FQNNGV. Trimming took 5 bases from V and 3 from J; bases not matched to a gene: 10. This CDR3 is built from 17 residues. CDR3 amino acids: CASSPTRQGADYNEQFF. In DNA form, the CDR3 reads TGTGCCAGCAGCCCAACCCGACAGGGGGCGGACTACAATGAGCAGTTCTTC.

This clonotype was observed a handful of times. This sequence joins TRBV12-3 or TRBV12-4 and TRBJ2-1; tentatively, D is TRBD1 (7 bases). The ends were cut back, 6 bases at V and 5 bases at J, with 20 bases in the middle. The CDR3 is made up of 16 amino acids. This chain's CDR3 is CASSSLPGQRDNEQFF. DNA for the CDR3: TGTGCCAGCAGCTCTCTTCCGGGACAGCGGGACAATGAGCAGTTCTTC.

The chain is built from TRBV12-3 or TRBV12-4 and TRBJ2-7, with no clear D. This CDR3 is 13 amino acids long. With 4 bases removed from V and 3 bases from J, the gap between germline ends came to 10 bases. The CDR3: CASSSLTVYEQYF. As DNA, the CDR3 is TGTGCCAGCAGTTCCCTTACAGTCTACGAGCAGTACTTC.

This clonotype was recorded a few times. DNA of the CDR3: TGCGCCAGCAGCCAAGGAGCCTCTGGCTACACCTTC. Translated: CASSQGASGYTF. This chain connects TRBV4-3 to TRBJ1-2; D call uncertain. V dropped 1 base and J dropped 7 bases, with 7 bases sitting between them. Germline loops: CDR1 LGHNA, CDR2 YSLEER. This CDR3 comprises 12 residues.

With respect to this clonotype: It is unclear where the CDR3 begins or ends on the DNA, so no DNA is shown, and the CDR3 is as TCRdb lists it. This chain connects TRBV7-5 to TRBJ2-3; no check of the table's D call, TRBD2, against the DNA was made. TRBV7-5 is tagged as a pseudogene. The CDR3 numbers 19 amino acids, ends counted. The chain's CDR3 is CISVPEARRLAVTTDTQYF.

In this sample, this clonotype turned up many times. The V gene is TRBV6-5, the J gene TRBJ2-1; D is ambiguous. The CDR3 is made up of 13 amino acids. Deletions cut 3 bases from V and 9 bases from J, with 12 bases between. Germline values: CDR1 MNHEY, CDR2 SVGAGI. In DNA, the CDR3 is TGTGCCAGCAGTTATCGGGCCCATGGTGAGCAGTTCTTC. Its protein is CASSYRAHGEQFF.

This clonotype was detected ten times or more. This chain uses TRBV4-3 with TRBJ2-4, with TRBD2 matching 15 bases. The length of the CDR3 is 20 residues. Germline V gene data show CDR1 as LGHNA and CDR2 as YSLEER. V was pared by 1 base and J by 0 bases, with 7 bases of the junction left unmatched. The CDR3 sequence is CASSQVEGLAGGLAKNIQYF. CDR3 nucleotide sequence: TGCGCCAGCAGCCAAGTGGAGGGACTAGCGGGGGGTTTAGCCAAAAACATTCAGTACTTC.

The chain is built from TRBV3-1 and TRBJ2-7; D remains ambiguous. This CDR3 region has 11 residues. Germline CDR1 and CDR2: LGHDT and YNNKEL (reference sequence). The V and J ends lost 0 bases and 6 bases respectively, with 3 bases between them. The CDR3 sequence: CASSQDGEQYV. The CDR3, as DNA: TGTGCCAGCAGCCAAGATGGCGAGCAGTACGTC.